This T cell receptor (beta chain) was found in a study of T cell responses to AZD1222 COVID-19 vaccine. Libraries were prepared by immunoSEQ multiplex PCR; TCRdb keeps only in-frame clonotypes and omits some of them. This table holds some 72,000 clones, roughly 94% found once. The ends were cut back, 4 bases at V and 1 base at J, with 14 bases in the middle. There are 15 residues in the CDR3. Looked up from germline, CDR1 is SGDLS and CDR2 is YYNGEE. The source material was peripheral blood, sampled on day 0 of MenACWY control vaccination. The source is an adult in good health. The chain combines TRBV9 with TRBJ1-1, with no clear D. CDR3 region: CASSLSSIPNTEAFF. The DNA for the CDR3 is TGTGCCAGCAGCCTCAGTTCCATTCCGAACACTGAAGCTTTCTTT.